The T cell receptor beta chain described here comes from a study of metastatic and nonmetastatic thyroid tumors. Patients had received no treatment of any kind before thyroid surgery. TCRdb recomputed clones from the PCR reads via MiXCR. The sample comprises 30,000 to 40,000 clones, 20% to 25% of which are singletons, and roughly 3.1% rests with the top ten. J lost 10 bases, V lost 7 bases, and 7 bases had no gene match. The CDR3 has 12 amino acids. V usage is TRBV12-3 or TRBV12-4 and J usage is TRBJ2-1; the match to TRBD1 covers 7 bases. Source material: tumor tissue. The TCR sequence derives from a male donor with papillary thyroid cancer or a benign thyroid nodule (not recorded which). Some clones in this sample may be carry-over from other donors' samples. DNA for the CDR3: TGTGCCAGCAATCCCGGACAGGCCGAGCAGTTCTTC. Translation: CASNPGQAEQFF.